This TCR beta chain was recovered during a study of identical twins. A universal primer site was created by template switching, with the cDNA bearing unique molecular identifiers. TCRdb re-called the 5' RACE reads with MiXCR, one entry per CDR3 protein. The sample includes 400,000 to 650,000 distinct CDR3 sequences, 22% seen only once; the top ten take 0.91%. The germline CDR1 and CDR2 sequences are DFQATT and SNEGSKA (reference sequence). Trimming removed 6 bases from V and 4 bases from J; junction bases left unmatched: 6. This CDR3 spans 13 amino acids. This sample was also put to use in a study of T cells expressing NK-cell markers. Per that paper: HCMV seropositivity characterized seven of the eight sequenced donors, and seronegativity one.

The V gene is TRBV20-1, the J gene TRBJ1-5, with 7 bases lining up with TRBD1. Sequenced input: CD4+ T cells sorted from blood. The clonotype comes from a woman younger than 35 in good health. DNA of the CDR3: TGCAGTGCCGACTCACAGGGGAATCAGCCCCAGCATTTT. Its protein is CSADSQGNQPQHF.